These 17 T cell receptor beta chains came from one sample sequenced in a study of beta chain features in type 1 diabetes. Their target antigens are unknown. Study-wide results and caveats: When Type 1 diabetes patients were examined, their TCRB CDR3s proved moderately but significantly shorter in all four CD4+ subsets.

The whole isolated RNA underwent reverse transcription, so sequencing captured expressed TCRB transcripts. The assay was immunoSEQ multiplex PCR, and TCRdb's table has in-frame clones only and misses some. The table shows fewer than 450,000 clones, with approximately 15% occurring only once. Sequencing was carried out using naive CD4+ T cells from blood. Every receptor here comes from a young woman with type 1 diabetes.

V gene TRBV18 combines with J gene TRBJ1-1; D call uncertain. CDR3 length: 13 residues. Trimming took off 4 bases at V and 4 bases at J, with 10 bases between the two ends. Per the germline V gene, CDR1 is KGHSH and CDR2 is LQKENI. CDR3 DNA: TGTGCCAGCTCACTTGTCCGCGGCACTGAAGCTTTCTTT. As protein: CASSLVRGTEAFF.

This clone occurred a few times. The rearrangement uses TRBV28 and TRBJ2-1, with D possibly matching TRBD2 (5 bases). The CDR3 runs 16 residues. Per germline, CDR1 MDHEN and CDR2 SYDVKM. Trimming pared 8 bases from V and 0 bases from J, leaving 17 bases between. For the CDR3, the DNA is TGTGCCAGCCGTGGATCCGGGAAGAGCTCCTACAATGAGCAGTTCTTC. Residues: CASRGSGKSSYNEQFF.

This clone was found a few times. The CDR3 bases are TGTGCCAGCAGCGGGAGCTACAATGAGCAGTTCTTC. This translates into CASSGSYNEQFF. V usage is TRBV7-2 and J usage is TRBJ2-1; D may be TRBD2 (5 bases). V shed 5 bases and J shed 3 bases, with 5 bases lying between them. From germline, CDR1 is SGHTA and CDR2 FQGNSA. The CDR3 totals 12 residues. The full variable domain, with the rest looked up from reference TRBV7-2 and TRBJ2-1, is GAGVSQSPSNKVTEKGKDVELRCDPISGHTALYWYRQSLGQGLEFLIYFQGNSAPDKSGLPSDRFSAERTGGSVSTLTIQRTQQEDSAVYLCASSGSYNEQFFGPGTRLTVL.

The V and J genes are TRBV4-1 and TRBJ1-5; 7 bases align to TRBD1. The CDR3 is 15 residues long. Germline loops: CDR1 MGHRA, CDR2 YSYEKL. V lost 3 bases to trimming and J lost 4 bases; unmatched junction nucleotides: 6. The CDR3 here is CASSQLTGINQPQHF. CDR3 in DNA: TGCGCCAGCAGCCAGCTGACAGGGATAAATCAGCCCCAGCATTTT.

This clone has just a few counts. The chain combines TRBV27 with TRBJ1-2, with D possibly matching TRBD1 (5 bases). This CDR3 is 13 amino acids long. Germline lookup yields CDR1 MNHEY and CDR2 SMNVEV (reference sequence). The germline V and J ends were trimmed by 2 bases and 1 base, with 5 bases remaining between them. In DNA form, the CDR3 reads TGTGCCAGCAGTTTACAGGGTAACTATGGCTACACCTTC. Amino acid sequence: CASSLQGNYGYTF.

The gene calls are TRBV29-1 and TRBJ2-1, with D perhaps TRBD2 (6 bases). Germline V gene sequence: CDR1 SQVTM, CDR2 ANQGSEA. This CDR3 comprises 12 residues. The CDR3 reads CRAGGANNEQFF. CDR3 in DNA: TGCAGGGCCGGAGGGGCCAACAATGAGCAGTTCTTC.

This clone was detected only a few times. The rearrangement links TRBV7-3 to TRBJ2-1, with a tentative D call TRBD2 (5 bases). CDR3 length equals 13 residues. Germline V gives CDR1 SGHTA, CDR2 FQGTGA. The germline V and J ends were trimmed by 7 bases and 5 bases, with 12 bases remaining between them. CDR3 nucleotide sequence: TGTGCCAGCAAAAGCCGGGAAGACAATGAGCAGTTCTTC. Translating it yields CASKSREDNEQFF.

V is TRBV6-5 and J is TRBJ2-7, with a possible D match to TRBD1 (6 bases). Trimming shortened V by 2 bases and J by 7 bases, and 21 bases separated the two germline ends. CDR3 length: 16 residues. The germline V gene has CDR1 MNHEY and CDR2 SVGAGI. The CDR3 here is CASSYGGTIRDGEQYV. The CDR3 DNA reads TGTGCCAGCAGTTACGGTGGGACAATAAGAGACGGGGAGCAGTACGTC.

Only a few counts were recorded for this clone. This specimen includes other DNA sequences encoding the same CDR3. J is TRBJ1-1 and V is TRBV2; TRBD1 matches at 10 bases. Germline loops: CDR1 SNHLY, CDR2 FYNNEI. The CDR3 totals 13 residues. Trimming removed 4 bases from V and 5 bases from J; junction bases left unmatched: 1. CDR3 in amino acids: CASSGTGGTEAFF. CDR3 DNA: TGTGCCAGCAGTGGGACAGGGGGAACTGAAGCTTTCTTT.

This clone came up a few times. The V gene is TRBV19, the J gene TRBJ1-2; perhaps TRBD1 as D (6 bases). Germline V gene data show CDR1 as LNHDA and CDR2 as SQIVND (reference sequence). V was pared by 5 bases and J by 4 bases, with 14 bases between. The CDR3 runs 14 residues. CDR3 in amino acids: CASSPIGQLYGYTF. The CDR3 DNA reads TGTGCCAGTAGTCCCATCGGACAGCTCTATGGCTACACCTTC.

This chain joins TRBV28 and TRBJ1-5; TRBD1 matches 8 bases. Germline CDR1 is MDHEN and CDR2 is SYDVKM. This CDR3 is built from 14 residues. The junction had 2 bases not matched to a gene; V was cut back by 6 bases and J by 1 base. The CDR3 bases are TGTGCCAGCAGAGGGACAGGCAGCAATCAGCCCCAGCATTTT. Residues: CASRGTGSNQPQHF.

The chain employs TRBV27 and TRBJ2-1; D not resolved. CDR3 length equals 16 residues. V lost 2 bases, J lost 0 bases, and 11 bases lay in between. Germline CDR1 MNHEY, CDR2 SMNVEV (reference sequence). The CDR3 is CASSLRVIGSYNEQFF. The CDR3 coding sequence is TGTGCCAGCAGTTTACGGGTTATTGGCTCCTACAATGAGCAGTTCTTC.

As regards this clone: Other DNA sequences in the same sample also yield this CDR3. This chain joins TRBV30 and TRBJ1-2, with TRBD1 as a possible D gene (5 bases). The CDR3 length is 14 residues. The V gene lost 3 bases and the J gene lost 0 bases, with 11 bases spanning the gap. From germline, CDR1 is GTSNPN and CDR2 SVGIG (reference sequence). For the CDR3, the DNA is TGTGCCTGGAGAGGGACTGTAGCTAACTATGGCTACACCTTC. Translated: CAWRGTVANYGYTF.

The J gene is TRBJ2-2, the V gene TRBV4-2, with D perhaps TRBD1 (7 bases). Trimming took 4 bases from V and 5 from J, leaving 20 bases between them. The CDR3 extends over 17 amino acids. CDR1 is LGHNA and CDR2 is YNFKEQ in the germline V gene. In DNA, the CDR3 is TGTGCCAGCAGCCGACGGGAAGGAGGGGGCGGGACCGGGGAGCTGTTTTTT. Residues: CASSRREGGGGTGELFF.

This clone was detected a few times. The chain links TRBV25-1 to TRBJ2-5, with a weak D call TRBD2 (5 bases). V was clipped by 6 bases and J by 0 bases, with 5 bases between them. The germline V gene encodes CDR1 MGHDK and CDR2 SYGVNS. The CDR3 extends over 12 amino acids. The CDR3 spells CASRRDQETQYF. The CDR3 DNA sequence: TGTGCCAGCAGGAGGGACCAAGAGACCCAGTACTTC.

This chain links TRBV7-2 with TRBJ2-3; a possible D gene is TRBD1 (6 bases). V lost 5 bases and J lost 0, with 18 bases in between. The CDR3 consists of 17 residues. Germline CDR1 and CDR2: SGHTA and FQGNSA. Here the CDR3 reads CASSPPWGRRSTDTQYF. CDR3 coding DNA: TGTGCCAGCAGCCCCCCCTGGGGGCGGAGGAGCACAGATACGCAGTATTTT.

This chain uses TRBV5-1 with TRBJ1-1; weak D call: TRBD1 (6 bases). V was trimmed by 6 bases and J by 4 bases, leaving 16 bases between them. The length of the CDR3 is 14 residues. Germline loops: CDR1 SGHRS, CDR2 YFSETQ. This CDR3 is CASTTTGDGTEAFF. In nucleotides, the CDR3 is TGCGCCAGCACTACGACAGGAGACGGCACTGAAGCTTTCTTT.